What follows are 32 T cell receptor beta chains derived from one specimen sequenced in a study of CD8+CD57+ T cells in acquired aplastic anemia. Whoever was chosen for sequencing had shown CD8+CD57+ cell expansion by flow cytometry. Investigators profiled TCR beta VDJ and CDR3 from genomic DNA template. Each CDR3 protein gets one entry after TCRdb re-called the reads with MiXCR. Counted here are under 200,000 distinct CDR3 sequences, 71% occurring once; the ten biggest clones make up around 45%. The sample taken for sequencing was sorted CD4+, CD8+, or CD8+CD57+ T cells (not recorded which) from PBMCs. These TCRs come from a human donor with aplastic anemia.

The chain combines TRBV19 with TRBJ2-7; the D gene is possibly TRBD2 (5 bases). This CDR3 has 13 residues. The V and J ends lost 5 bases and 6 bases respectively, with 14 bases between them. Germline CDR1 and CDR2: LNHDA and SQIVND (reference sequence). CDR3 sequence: CASSPTGVGEQYF. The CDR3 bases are TGTGCCAGTAGTCCGACCGGGGTAGGCGAGCAGTACTTC.

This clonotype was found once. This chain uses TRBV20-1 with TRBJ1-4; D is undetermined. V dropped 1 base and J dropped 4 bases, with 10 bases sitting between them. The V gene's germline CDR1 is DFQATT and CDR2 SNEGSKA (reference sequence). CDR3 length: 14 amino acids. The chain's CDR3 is CSARGTEHNEKLFF. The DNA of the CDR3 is TGCAGTGCTAGAGGGACTGAACATAATGAAAAACTGTTTTTT.

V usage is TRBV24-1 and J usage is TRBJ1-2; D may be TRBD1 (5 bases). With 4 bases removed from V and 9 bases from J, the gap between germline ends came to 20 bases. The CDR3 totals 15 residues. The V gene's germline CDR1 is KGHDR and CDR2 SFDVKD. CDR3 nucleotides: TGTGCCACCAGTGAAAAGAACCCCCTACAGGACCGCTACACCTTC. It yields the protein CATSEKNPLQDRYTF.

The CDR3 nucleotides are TGTGCCAGCAGCCAAGATGGGGGCAGGCTGAGCTACACCTTC. It is translated as CASSQDGGRLSYTF. The chain employs TRBV3-1 and TRBJ1-2; D is perhaps TRBD1 (6 bases). The CDR3 is 14 residues long. Looked up from germline, CDR1 is LGHDT and CDR2 is YNNKEL (reference sequence). Between the trimmed V and J ends, which lost 0 bases and 9 bases, there was a span of 14 bases.

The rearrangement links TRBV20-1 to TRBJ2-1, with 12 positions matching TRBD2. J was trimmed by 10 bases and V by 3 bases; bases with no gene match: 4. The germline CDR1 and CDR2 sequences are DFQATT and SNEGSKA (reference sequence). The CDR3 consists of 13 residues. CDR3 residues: CSARTSGSGEQFF. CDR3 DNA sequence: TGCAGTGCTAGGACTAGCGGGAGCGGGGAGCAGTTCTTC.

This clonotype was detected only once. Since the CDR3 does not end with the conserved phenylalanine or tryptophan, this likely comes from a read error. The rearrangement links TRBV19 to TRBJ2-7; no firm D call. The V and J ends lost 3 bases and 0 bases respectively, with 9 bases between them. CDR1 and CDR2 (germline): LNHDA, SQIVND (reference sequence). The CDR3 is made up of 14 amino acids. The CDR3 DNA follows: TGTGCCAGTAGTATGGGGAAAGCCTCCTACGAGCAGTACCTC. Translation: CASSMGKASYEQYL.

The CDR3 bases are TGTGCCAGCAGCTTGTATTCGGGGGTGTACCAAGAGACCCAGTACTTC. This sequence encodes CASSLYSGVYQETQYF. The rearrangement joins TRBV5-6 to TRBJ2-5; TRBD2 is a possible D gene (6 bases). Trimming cost V 1 base and J 0 bases, with 13 bases left between them. The CDR3 has 16 amino acids. Germline assignment: CDR1 SGHDT and CDR2 YYEEEE.

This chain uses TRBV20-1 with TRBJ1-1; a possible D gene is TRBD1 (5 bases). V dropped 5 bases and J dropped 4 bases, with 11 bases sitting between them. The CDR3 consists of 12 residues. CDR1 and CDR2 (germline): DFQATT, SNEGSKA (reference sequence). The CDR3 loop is CSAPSGGTEAFF. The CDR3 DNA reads TGCAGTGCTCCCTCCGGGGGCACTGAAGCTTTCTTT.

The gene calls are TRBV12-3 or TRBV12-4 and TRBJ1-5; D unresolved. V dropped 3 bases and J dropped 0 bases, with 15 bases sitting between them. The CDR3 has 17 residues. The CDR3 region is CASSLQVGASSNQPQHF. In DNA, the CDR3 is TGTGCCAGCAGTTTGCAGGTTGGAGCTAGTAGCAATCAGCCCCAGCATTTT.

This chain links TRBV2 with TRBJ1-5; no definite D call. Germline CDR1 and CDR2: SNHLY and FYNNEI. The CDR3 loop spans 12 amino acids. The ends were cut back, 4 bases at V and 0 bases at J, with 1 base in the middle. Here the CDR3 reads CASSVSNQPQHF. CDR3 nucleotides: TGTGCCAGCAGTGTTAGCAATCAGCCCCAGCATTTT.

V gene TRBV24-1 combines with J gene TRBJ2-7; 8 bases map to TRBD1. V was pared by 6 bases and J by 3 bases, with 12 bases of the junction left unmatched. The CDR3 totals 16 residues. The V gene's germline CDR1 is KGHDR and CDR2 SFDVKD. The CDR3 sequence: CATSSAFAGTGYEQYF. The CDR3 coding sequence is TGTGCCACCAGTAGTGCCTTTGCCGGGACAGGCTACGAGCAGTACTTC.

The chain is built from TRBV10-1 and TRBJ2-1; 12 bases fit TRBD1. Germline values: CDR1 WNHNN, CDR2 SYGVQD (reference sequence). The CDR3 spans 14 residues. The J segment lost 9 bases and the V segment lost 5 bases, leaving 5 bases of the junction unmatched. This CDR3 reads CASSSGTGGFEQFF. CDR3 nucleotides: TGCGCCAGCAGTTCCGGGACAGGGGGCTTTGAGCAGTTCTTC.

In nucleotides, the CDR3 is TGTGCCAGCAGTGAAAGACAGGACGGAGAGCAGTACTTC. It yields the protein CASSERQDGEQYF. The chain uses TRBV7-9 and TRBJ2-7; D perhaps matches TRBD1 (6 bases). The germline V gene has CDR1 SEHNR and CDR2 FQNEAQ (reference sequence). Trimming pared 6 bases from V and 7 bases from J, leaving 16 bases between. This CDR3 contains 13 residues.

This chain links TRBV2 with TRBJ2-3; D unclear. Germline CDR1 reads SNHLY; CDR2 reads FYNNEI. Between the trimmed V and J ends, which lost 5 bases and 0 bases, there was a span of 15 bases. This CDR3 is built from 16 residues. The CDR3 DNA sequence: TGTGCCAGCAGTTGGAAGGGCCAGACAAGCACAGATACGCAGTATTTT. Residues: CASSWKGQTSTDTQYF.

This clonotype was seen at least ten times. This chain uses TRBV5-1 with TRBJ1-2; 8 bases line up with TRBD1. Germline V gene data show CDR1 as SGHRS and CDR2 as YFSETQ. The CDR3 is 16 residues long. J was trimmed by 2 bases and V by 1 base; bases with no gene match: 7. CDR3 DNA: TGCGCCAGCAGCTTGTGGCCAGGGGGCCACAACTATGGCTACACCTTC. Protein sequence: CASSLWPGGHNYGYTF. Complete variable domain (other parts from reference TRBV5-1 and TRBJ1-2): KAGVTQTPRYLIKTRGQQVTLSCSPISGHRSVSWYQQTPGQGLQFLFEYFSETQRNKGNFPGRFSGRQFSNSRSEMNVSTLELGDSALYLCASSLWPGGHNYGYTFGSGTRLTVV.

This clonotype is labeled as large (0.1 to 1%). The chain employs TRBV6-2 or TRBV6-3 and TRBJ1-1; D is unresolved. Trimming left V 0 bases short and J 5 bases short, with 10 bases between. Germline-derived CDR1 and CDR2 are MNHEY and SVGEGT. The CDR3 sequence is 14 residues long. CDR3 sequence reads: CASSYSGPGTEAFF. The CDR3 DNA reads TGTGCCAGCAGTTACTCTGGACCGGGTACTGAAGCTTTCTTT.

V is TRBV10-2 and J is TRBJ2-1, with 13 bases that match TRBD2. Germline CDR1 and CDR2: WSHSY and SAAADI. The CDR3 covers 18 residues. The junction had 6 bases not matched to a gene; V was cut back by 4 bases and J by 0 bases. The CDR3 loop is CASSVRTSGGSSYNEQFF. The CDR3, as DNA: TGCGCCAGCAGTGTTAGGACTAGCGGGGGAAGCTCCTACAATGAGCAGTTCTTC.

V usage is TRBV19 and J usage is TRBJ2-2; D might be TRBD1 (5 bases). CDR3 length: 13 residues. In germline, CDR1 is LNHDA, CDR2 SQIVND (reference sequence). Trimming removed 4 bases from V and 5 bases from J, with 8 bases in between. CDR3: CASSTRVTGELFF. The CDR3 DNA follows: TGTGCCAGTAGTACCAGGGTTACCGGGGAGCTGTTTTTT.

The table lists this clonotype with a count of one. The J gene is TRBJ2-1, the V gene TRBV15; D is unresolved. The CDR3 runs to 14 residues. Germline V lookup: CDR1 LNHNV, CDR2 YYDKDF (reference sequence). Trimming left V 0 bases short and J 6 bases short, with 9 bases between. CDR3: CATSREISSNEQFF. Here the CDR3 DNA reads TGTGCCACCAGCAGAGAGATTAGTAGCAATGAGCAGTTCTTC.

The CDR3 sequence is CASGLVDGWNYEQYF. CDR3 sequence (DNA): TGTGCTAGTGGTTTGGTGGACGGGTGGAACTACGAGCAGTACTTC. V and J are TRBV12-5 and TRBJ2-7; D unresolved. The CDR3 covers 15 residues. The germline V gene encodes CDR1 LGHNT and CDR2 FRNRAP. V dropped 0 bases and J dropped 3 bases, with 12 bases sitting between them.

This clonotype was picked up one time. The CDR3 DNA is TGTGCCAGTAGTATGGGGAGGGGGCATTTCGACAAAAACACCATATATTTT. This encodes CASSMGRGHFDKNTIYF. J is TRBJ1-3 and V is TRBV19; 7 bases line up with TRBD1. V lost 3 bases to trimming and J lost 6 bases; unmatched junction nucleotides: 14. CDR1 and CDR2 from the germline V gene are LNHDA and SQIVND (reference sequence). CDR3 length: 17 amino acids.

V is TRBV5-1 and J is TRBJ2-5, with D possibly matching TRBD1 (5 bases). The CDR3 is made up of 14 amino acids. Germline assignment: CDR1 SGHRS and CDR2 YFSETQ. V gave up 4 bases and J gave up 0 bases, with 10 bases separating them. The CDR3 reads CASSADIDQETQYF. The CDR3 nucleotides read TGCGCCAGCAGCGCGGACATTGACCAAGAGACCCAGTACTTC.

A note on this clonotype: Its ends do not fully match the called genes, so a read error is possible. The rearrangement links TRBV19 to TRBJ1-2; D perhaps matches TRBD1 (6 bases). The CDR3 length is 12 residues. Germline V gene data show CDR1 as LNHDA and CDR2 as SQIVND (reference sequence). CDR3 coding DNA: TGTGCCAGTAAAGGGGGGGTTCCGGGCTACGCCTTC. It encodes CASKGGVPGYAF.

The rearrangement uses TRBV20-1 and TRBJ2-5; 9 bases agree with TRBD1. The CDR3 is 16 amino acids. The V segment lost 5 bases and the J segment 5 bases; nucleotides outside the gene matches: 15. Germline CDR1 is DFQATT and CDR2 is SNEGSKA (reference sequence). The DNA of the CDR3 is TGCAGTGCTTTCGGACAGGGGCGTGGAACCGGCGAGACCCAGTACTTC. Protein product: CSAFGQGRGTGETQYF.

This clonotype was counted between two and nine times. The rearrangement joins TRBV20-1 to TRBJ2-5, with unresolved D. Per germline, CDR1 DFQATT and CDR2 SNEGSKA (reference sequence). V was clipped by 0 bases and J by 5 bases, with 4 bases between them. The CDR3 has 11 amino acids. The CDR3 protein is CSAREGETQYF. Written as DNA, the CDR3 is TGCAGTGCTAGAGAAGGGGAGACCCAGTACTTC.

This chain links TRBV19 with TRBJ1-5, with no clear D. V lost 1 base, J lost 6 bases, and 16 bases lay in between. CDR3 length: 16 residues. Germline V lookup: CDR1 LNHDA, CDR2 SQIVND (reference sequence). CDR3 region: CASSIVGSAGTQPQHF. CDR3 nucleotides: TGTGCCAGTAGTATAGTTGGGTCCGCTGGCACTCAGCCCCAGCATTTT.

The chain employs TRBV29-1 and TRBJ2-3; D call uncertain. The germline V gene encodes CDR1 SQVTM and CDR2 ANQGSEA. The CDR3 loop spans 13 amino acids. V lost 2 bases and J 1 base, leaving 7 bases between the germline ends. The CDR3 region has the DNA TGCAGCGTTGAATCCGCCCGCACAGATACGCAGTATTTT. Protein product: CSVESARTDTQYF.

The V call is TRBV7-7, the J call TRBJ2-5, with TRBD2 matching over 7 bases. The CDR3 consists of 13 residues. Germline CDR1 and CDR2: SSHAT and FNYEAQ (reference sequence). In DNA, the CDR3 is TGTACTAGCAGTTCTAGCGGCCCTGGGACCCAGTACTTC. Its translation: CTSSSSGPGTQYF.

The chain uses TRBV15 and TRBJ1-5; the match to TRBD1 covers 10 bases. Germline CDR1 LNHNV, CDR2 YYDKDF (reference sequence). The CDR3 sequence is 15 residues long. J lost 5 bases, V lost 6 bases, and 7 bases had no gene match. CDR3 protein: CATSLGQGQYQPQHF. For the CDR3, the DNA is TGTGCCACCAGTCTGGGACAGGGGCAATATCAGCCCCAGCATTTT. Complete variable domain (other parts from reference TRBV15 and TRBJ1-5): DAMVIQNPRYQVTQFGKPVTLSCSQTLNHNVMYWYQQKSSQAPKLLFHYYDKDFNNEADTPDNFQSRRPNTSFCFLDIRSPGLGDTAMYLCATSLGQGQYQPQHFGDGTRLSIL.

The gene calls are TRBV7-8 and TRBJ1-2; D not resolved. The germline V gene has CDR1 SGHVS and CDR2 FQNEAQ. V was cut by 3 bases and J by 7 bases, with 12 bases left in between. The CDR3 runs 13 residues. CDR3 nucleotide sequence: TGTGCCAGCAGCTTCGAGGGCCAAGGTGGCTACACCTTC. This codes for CASSFEGQGGYTF.

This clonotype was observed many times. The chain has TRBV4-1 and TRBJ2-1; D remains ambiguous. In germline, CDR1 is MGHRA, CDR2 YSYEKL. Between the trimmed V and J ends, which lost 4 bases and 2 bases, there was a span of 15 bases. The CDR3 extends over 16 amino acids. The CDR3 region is CASSPRPSEAYNEQFF. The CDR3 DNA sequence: TGCGCCAGCAGCCCACGACCGTCTGAGGCCTACAATGAGCAGTTCTTC.

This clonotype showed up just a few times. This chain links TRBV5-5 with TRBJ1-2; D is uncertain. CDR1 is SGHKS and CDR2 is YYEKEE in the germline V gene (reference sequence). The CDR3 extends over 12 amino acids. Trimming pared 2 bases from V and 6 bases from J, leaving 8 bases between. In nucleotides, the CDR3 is TGTGCCAGCAGCTTATGGCCCGATGGCTACACCTTC. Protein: CASSLWPDGYTF.